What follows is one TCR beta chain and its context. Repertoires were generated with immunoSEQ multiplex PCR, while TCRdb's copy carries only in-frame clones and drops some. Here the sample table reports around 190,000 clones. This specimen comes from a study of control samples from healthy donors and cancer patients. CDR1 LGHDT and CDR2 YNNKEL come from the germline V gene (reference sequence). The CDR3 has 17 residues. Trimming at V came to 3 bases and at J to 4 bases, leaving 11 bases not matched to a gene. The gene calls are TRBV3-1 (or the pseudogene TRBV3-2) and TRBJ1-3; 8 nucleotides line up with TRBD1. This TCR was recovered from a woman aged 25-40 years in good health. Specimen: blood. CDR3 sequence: CASSQPGQVARGNTIYF. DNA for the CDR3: TGTGCCAGCAGCCAGCCGGGACAGGTCGCACGCGGAAACACCATATATTTT.